The sequence of this T cell receptor beta chain was determined in a study of blood T cell repertoires in COVID-19. Overall study: COVID-19 samples, acute and convalescent, were from the United States, Italy and Spain.

Source study methods: The authors estimated nucleated cell counts from reference gene primer amplification. Profiling relied on immunoSEQ multiplex PCR, and the TCRdb table lists in-frame clones only, not all of them. V and J calls and clone size are those listed in that table; D and trimming were worked out from the DNA. The sample yields 120,000 to 150,000 clones, 87% seen once. The CDR3 contains 17 residues. Germline V CDR1 and CDR2: SGDLS, YYNGEE. The V end was cut by 0 bases, the J end by 4 bases, with 14 bases between. The V and J genes are TRBV9 and TRBJ2-6; D may be TRBD1 (6 bases). This TCR derives from a woman in her forties or fifties with active or convalescent COVID-19. Sequenced: peripheral blood. The CDR3 coding sequence is TGTGCCAGCAGCGTAGAGGTCAGGGGCTCCGGGGCCAACGTCCTGACTTTC. Protein product: CASSVEVRGSGANVLTF.